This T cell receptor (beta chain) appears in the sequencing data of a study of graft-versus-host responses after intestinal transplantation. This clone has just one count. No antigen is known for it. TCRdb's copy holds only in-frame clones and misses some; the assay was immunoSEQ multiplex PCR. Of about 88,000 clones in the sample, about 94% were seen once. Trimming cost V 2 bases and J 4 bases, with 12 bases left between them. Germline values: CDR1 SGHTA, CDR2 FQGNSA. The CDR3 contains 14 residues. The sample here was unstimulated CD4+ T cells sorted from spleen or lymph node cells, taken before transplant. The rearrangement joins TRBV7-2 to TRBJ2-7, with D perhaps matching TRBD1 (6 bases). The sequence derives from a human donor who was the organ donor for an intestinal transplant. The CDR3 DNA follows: TGTGCCAGCAGCTTATCTGGGGGCGGGTACGAGCAGTACTTC. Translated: CASSLSGGGYEQYF.